The 12 T cell receptor beta chains reported below all come from one sample, sequenced in a study of cytomegalovirus exposure and HLA in healthy donors. The table came from immunoSEQ multiplex PCR; TCRdb's copy has only in-frame clones and leaves some out. The sample comprises roughly 82,000 clones, just under 95% of which are singletons, and over 0.65% rests with the top ten. The specimen was PBMCs. These receptors originate from a man between 18 and 35 years old in good health and CMV-seronegative.

V and J are TRBV19 and TRBJ2-6; no definite D call. The CDR3 runs 16 residues. CDR1 and CDR2 (germline): LNHDA, SQIVND (reference sequence). V lost 3 bases and J 0 bases, leaving 9 bases between the germline ends. CDR3 protein: CASSMAWASGANVLTF. CDR3 DNA sequence: TGTGCCAGTAGTATGGCATGGGCCTCTGGGGCCAACGTCCTGACTTTC.

J is TRBJ1-2 and V is TRBV11-1; 11 positions match TRBD1. The CDR3 covers 15 residues. V lost 4 bases, J lost 6 bases, and 7 bases stayed unmatched. Germline CDR1 is SGHAT and CDR2 is FQDESV (reference sequence). The CDR3 bases are TGTGCCAGCAGCTCCCGGACAGGGGGCGGTGATGGCTACACCTTC. Amino acids: CASSSRTGGGDGYTF.

The gene calls are TRBV15 and TRBJ2-1; D is uncertain. CDR1 is LNHNV and CDR2 is YYDKDF in the germline V gene (reference sequence). V was trimmed by 2 bases and J by 2 bases, leaving 10 bases between them. This CDR3 has 15 residues. The CDR3 loop is CATSRQMVAYNEQFF. CDR3 in DNA: TGTGCCACCAGCAGACAGATGGTGGCCTACAATGAGCAGTTCTTC.

The V and J genes are TRBV6-6 and TRBJ1-5, with D hard to call. Germline loops: CDR1 MNHNY, CDR2 SVGAGI (reference sequence). The CDR3 is 13 residues long. V was cut by 5 bases and J by 7 bases, with 12 bases left in between. CDR3 nucleotide sequence: TGTGCCAGCAGTCTGCGTTACGAACAGCCCCAGCATTTT. Translation gives CASSLRYEQPQHF.

V gene TRBV30 combines with J gene TRBJ1-5, with D perhaps matching TRBD1 (6 bases). The germline CDR1 and CDR2 sequences are GTSNPN and SVGIG (reference sequence). Trimming left V 0 bases short and J 0 bases short, with 18 bases between. The CDR3 runs to 18 residues. The CDR3 reads CAWSVLGSGQHSNQPQHF. The CDR3 nucleotides are TGTGCCTGGAGTGTACTCGGAAGTGGACAGCATAGCAATCAGCCCCAGCATTTT.

The V call is TRBV18, the J call TRBJ1-6; TRBD1 matches at 12 bases. Losses at the gene ends were 3 bases for V and 9 bases for J; bases not matched to a gene: 3. Germline lookup yields CDR1 KGHSH and CDR2 LQKENI. The CDR3 length is 15 residues. The CDR3 region is CASSPGTGGSSPLHF. CDR3 bases: TGTGCCAGCTCACCCGGGACAGGGGGCTCTTCACCCCTCCACTTT.

The chain joins TRBV29-1 to TRBJ2-2; TRBD1 agrees at 9 bases. In germline, CDR1 is SQVTM, CDR2 ANQGSEA. J gave up 4 bases and V 6 bases, and 18 bases lay outside the gene matches. This CDR3 is 18 amino acids long. As DNA, the CDR3 is TGCAGCGTCGCGATCCGGGACAGGGTTCAACTAGGCACCGGGGAGCTGTTTTTT. It is translated as CSVAIRDRVQLGTGELFF.

V is TRBV11-3 and J is TRBJ2-1; 16 nucleotides agree with TRBD2. The CDR3 sequence is 17 residues long. Germline V gene data show CDR1 as SGHNT and CDR2 as YENEEA. V trimming: 5 bases; J trimming: 4 bases; junction bases outside the gene matches: 5. This CDR3 reads CASSAGTSGGAYNEQFF. CDR3 coding DNA: TGTGCCAGCAGCGCCGGGACTAGCGGGGGGGCGTACAATGAGCAGTTCTTC.

The rearrangement joins TRBV6-5 to TRBJ2-7; D might be TRBD1 (6 bases). Per germline, CDR1 MNHEY and CDR2 SVGAGI. V was shortened by 11 bases and J by 2 bases, with 16 bases between the two germline ends. This CDR3 comprises 13 residues. This CDR3 reads CAAQGWEPYEQYF. DNA of the CDR3: TGTGCCGCCCAGGGGTGGGAGCCCTACGAGCAGTACTTC.

V is TRBV7-6 and J is TRBJ1-4; 9 bases map to TRBD1. Germline loops: CDR1 SGHVS, CDR2 FNYEAQ. The trim removed 5 bases at V and 4 bases at J, leaving 11 bases unmatched. This CDR3 has 17 residues. The CDR3 protein is CASSAGYRQGDNEKLFF. The CDR3 region has the DNA TGTGCCAGCAGCGCCGGATACCGACAGGGGGATAATGAAAAACTGTTTTTT.

This clone has a single count. The rearrangement links TRBV28 to TRBJ1-1; D remains ambiguous. Germline V lookup: CDR1 MDHEN, CDR2 SYDVKM. The CDR3 is made up of 15 amino acids. Trimming took 5 bases from V and 0 from J, leaving 13 bases between them. The CDR3: CASSPFSRLNTEAFF. CDR3 in DNA: TGTGCCAGCAGTCCTTTCTCTAGGCTGAACACTGAAGCTTTCTTT.

The gene calls are TRBV21-1 and TRBJ2-5; the table's D call of TRBD1 was not tested on the DNA. TRBV21-1 is shown as a pseudogene. The CDR3 contains 18 residues. The chain's CDR3 is CASSKEGTGGRTGETQYF. In DNA form, the CDR3 reads TGTGCCAGCAGCAAAGAAGGCACAGGGGGGCGTACTGGAGAGACCCAGTACTTC.